This TCR beta chain was captured by sequencing in a study of cytomegalovirus exposure and HLA in healthy donors. Study-wide background: HLA-typed donors were the source of 86 million or so unique TCRs held in an early data release. Study outcomes and limitations: In a later analysis, at a false discovery rate of 0.05, 17,000 or so TCR beta sequences matched HLA alleles. Analysis was carried out at a later point, and it linked a missense DCLRE1C variant to TCR beta V- and J-gene trimming.

The CDR3 length is 13 residues. Trimming took off 3 bases at V and 3 bases at J, with 7 bases between the two ends. Germline V CDR1 and CDR2: SGHDT, YYEEEE. This clone has only a few counts. Its antigen is still unknown. The PCR employed 60 Vbeta primers together with 13 Jbeta primers. Assay used: immunoSEQ multiplex PCR; TCRdb lists only in-frame clones, some missing. Here the sample spans 150,000 to 200,000 clones, just over 70% being singletons. This TCR was sampled from a man between 18 and 29 years old in good health and CMV-seropositive. Sequenced sample: PBMCs. V and J are TRBV5-6 and TRBJ2-1, with D uncertain. CDR3 protein: CASSSGVYNEQFF. CDR3 sequence (DNA): TGTGCCAGCAGCTCAGGCGTCTACAATGAGCAGTTCTTC.